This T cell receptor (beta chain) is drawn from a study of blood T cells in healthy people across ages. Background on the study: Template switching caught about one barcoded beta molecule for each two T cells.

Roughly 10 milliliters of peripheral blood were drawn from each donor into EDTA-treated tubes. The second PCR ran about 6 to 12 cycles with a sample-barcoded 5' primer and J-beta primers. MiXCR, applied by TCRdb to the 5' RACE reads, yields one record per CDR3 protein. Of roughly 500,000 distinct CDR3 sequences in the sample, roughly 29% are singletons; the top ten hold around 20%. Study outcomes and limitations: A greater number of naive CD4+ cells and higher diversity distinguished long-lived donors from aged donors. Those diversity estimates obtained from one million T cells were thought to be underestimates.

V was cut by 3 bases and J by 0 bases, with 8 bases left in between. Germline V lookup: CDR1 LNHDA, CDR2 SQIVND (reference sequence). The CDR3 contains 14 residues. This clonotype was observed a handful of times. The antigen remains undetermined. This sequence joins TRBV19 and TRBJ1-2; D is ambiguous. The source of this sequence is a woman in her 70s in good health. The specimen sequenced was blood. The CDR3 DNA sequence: TGTGCCAGTAGTATCCGCTTAGCTAACTATGGCTACACCTTC. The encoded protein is CASSIRLANYGYTF.